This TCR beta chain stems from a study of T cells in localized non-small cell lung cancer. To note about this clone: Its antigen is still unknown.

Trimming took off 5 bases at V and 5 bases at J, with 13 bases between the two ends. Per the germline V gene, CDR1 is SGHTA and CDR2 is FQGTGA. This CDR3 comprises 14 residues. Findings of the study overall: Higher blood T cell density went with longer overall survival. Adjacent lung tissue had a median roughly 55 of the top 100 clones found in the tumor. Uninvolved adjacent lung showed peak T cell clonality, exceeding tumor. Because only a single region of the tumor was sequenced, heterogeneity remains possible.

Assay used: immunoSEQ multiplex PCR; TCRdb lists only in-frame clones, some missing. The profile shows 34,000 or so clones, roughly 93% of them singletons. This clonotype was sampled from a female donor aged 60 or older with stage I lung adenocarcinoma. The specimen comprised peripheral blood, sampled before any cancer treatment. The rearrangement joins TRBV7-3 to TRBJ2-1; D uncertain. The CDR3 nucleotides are TGTGCCAGCAGCCTTTTCGTGAATGACAATGAGCAGTTCTTC. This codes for CASSLFVNDNEQFF. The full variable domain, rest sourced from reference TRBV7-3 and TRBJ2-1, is GAGVSQTPSNKVTEKGKYVELRCDPISGHTALYWYRQSLGQGPEFLIYFQGTGAADDSGLPNDRFFAVRPEGSVSTLKIQRTERGDSAVYLCASSLFVNDNEQFFGPGTRLTVL.